These 31 T cell receptor beta chains share one sample of origin, sequenced in a study of T cell repertoires in cytomegalovirus infection. MiXCR was run by TCRdb on the reads, yielding one entry per CDR3 protein. The profile shows some 100,000 distinct CDR3 sequences, under 25% of them singletons. Sequenced material: CD8+ T cells from PBMCs. These receptors were collected from a human donor in good health (CMV status not recorded). Some clones in this sample may be carry-over from other donors' samples.

This clonotype was seen just once. A much larger clone is a single base away; this may be a read error. This CDR3 is missing its conserved last phenylalanine or tryptophan, likely due to a read error. The rearrangement uses TRBV7-2 and TRBJ2-3; D remains ambiguous. The CDR3 runs 13 residues. V lost 7 bases and J lost 6, with 14 bases in between. Germline V lookup: CDR1 SGHTA, CDR2 FQGNSA. CDR3 sequence: CASNAQNMDTQYS. CDR3 coding DNA: TGTGCCAGCAACGCCCAGAATATGGATACGCAGTATTCT.

The rearrangement joins TRBV12-3 or TRBV12-4 to TRBJ1-1, with D tentatively TRBD1 (5 bases). The CDR3 is 13 amino acids. Trimming cost V 3 bases and J 10 bases, with 15 bases left between them. CDR3: CASSFPGVPGAFF. The CDR3 bases are TGTGCCAGCAGTTTTCCGGGGGTGCCTGGAGCTTTCTTT.

The rearrangement joins TRBV14 to TRBJ2-2; possible D gene TRBD2, 5 bases. With 1 base removed from V and 7 bases from J, the gap between germline ends came to 16 bases. The CDR3 runs to 16 residues. CDR1 and CDR2 (germline): SGHDN, FVKESK. CDR3 amino acids: CASSQAQWEFLGELFF. CDR3 bases: TGTGCCAGCAGCCAAGCTCAGTGGGAGTTCCTCGGGGAGCTGTTTTTT.

V usage is TRBV4-2 and J usage is TRBJ1-5, with TRBD1 as a possible D gene (5 bases). The germline gives CDR1 LGHNA, CDR2 YNFKEQ. V gave up 1 base and J gave up 3 bases, with 10 bases separating them. The CDR3 contains 15 residues. As DNA, the CDR3 is TGTGCCAGCAGCCAAGGGGTAGGGGTCAATCAGCCCCAGCATTTT. Residues: CASSQGVGVNQPQHF.

This clonotype was counted ten times or more. The chain joins TRBV7-2 to TRBJ1-1, with a weak D call TRBD1 (5 bases). The CDR3 is made up of 13 amino acids. Germline V gene data show CDR1 as SGHTA and CDR2 as FQGNSA. The germline V and J ends were trimmed by 5 bases and 6 bases, with 13 bases remaining between them. CDR3 DNA sequence: TGTGCCAGCAGCCAGCGTCAGGGCGCTGAAGCTTTCTTT. This translates into CASSQRQGAEAFF.

This chain joins TRBV11-2 and TRBJ2-7, with no clear D. V lost 2 bases to trimming and J lost 0 bases, with 8 bases between them. The CDR3 is made up of 14 amino acids. Per the germline V gene, CDR1 is SGHAT and CDR2 is FQNNGV. The CDR3 is CASSLLGYSYEQYF. In DNA form, the CDR3 reads TGTGCCAGCAGCTTACTGGGTTACTCCTACGAGCAGTACTTC.

The count of this clonotype is one. V usage is TRBV5-1 and J usage is TRBJ2-3; the D gene is possibly TRBD2 (5 bases). The V end was cut by 4 bases, the J end by 0 bases, with 12 bases between. Germline CDR1 reads SGHRS; CDR2 reads YFSETQ. The CDR3 totals 15 residues. In nucleotides, the CDR3 is TGCGCCAGCAGCAATGAATTAGCGAGCACAGATACGCAGTATTTT. As protein: CASSNELASTDTQYF.

The sample holds a few counts of this clonotype. The chain recombines TRBV11-3 with TRBJ2-4; 9 nucleotides line up with TRBD1. The V gene end was trimmed by 1 base and the J gene end by 9 bases; junction bases not matched to a gene: 10. This CDR3 contains 16 residues. The V gene's germline CDR1 is SGHNT and CDR2 YENEEA. CDR3 loop: CASSLADRGIKGIQYF. CDR3 coding DNA: TGTGCCAGCAGCTTAGCCGACAGGGGGATAAAGGGCATTCAGTACTTC.

This clonotype came up many times. The chain has TRBV7-6 and TRBJ2-5; D not resolved. In germline, CDR1 is SGHVS, CDR2 FNYEAQ. The CDR3 totals 12 residues. V lost 5 bases to trimming and J lost 6 bases, with 10 bases between them. CDR3 loop: CASSQVEKTQYF. CDR3 sequence (DNA): TGTGCCAGCAGCCAGGTGGAGAAGACCCAGTACTTC.

The rearrangement uses TRBV2 and TRBJ2-7; D unclear. Looked up from germline, CDR1 is SNHLY and CDR2 is FYNNEI. There are 13 residues in the CDR3. The V end lost 0 bases, the J end lost 4 bases, and 7 bases lay between the germline ends. This CDR3 reads CASSEAPTYEQYF. DNA for the CDR3: TGTGCCAGCAGTGAAGCCCCGACTTACGAGCAGTACTTC.

A few counts support this clonotype. The CDR3 is CASSFTGRVAEAFF. DNA for the CDR3: TGTGCCAGCAGTTTTACGGGACGGGTAGCTGAAGCTTTCTTT. The chain is built from TRBV12-3 or TRBV12-4 and TRBJ1-1, with D perhaps TRBD1 (5 bases). The CDR3 contains 14 residues. V was clipped by 3 bases and J by 6 bases, with 14 bases between them.

This clonotype has a handful of counts. The chain recombines TRBV27 with TRBJ2-2; possible D gene TRBD1, 6 bases. The V and J ends lost 4 bases and 2 bases respectively, with 11 bases between them. Germline loops: CDR1 MNHEY, CDR2 SMNVEV (reference sequence). The CDR3 length is 15 residues. CDR3 sequence: CASSSRTANTGELFF. CDR3 DNA sequence: TGTGCCAGCAGTTCAAGGACAGCTAACACCGGGGAGCTGTTTTTT.

Ten or more counts support this clonotype. The gene calls are TRBV4-1 and TRBJ2-1, with D tentatively TRBD1 (6 bases). Germline CDR1 reads MGHRA; CDR2 reads YSYEKL. The CDR3 spans 14 residues. Deletions cut 0 bases from V and 13 bases from J, with 16 bases between. The CDR3 loop reads CASSQEGFAGAQFF. For the CDR3, the DNA is TGCGCCAGCAGCCAAGAAGGTTTCGCAGGGGCCCAGTTCTTC.

This clonotype showed up many times. The rearrangement uses TRBV11-3 and TRBJ2-2; 8 bases map to TRBD1. Germline V gene data show CDR1 as SGHNT and CDR2 as YENEEA. The CDR3 has 15 amino acids. V dropped 6 bases and J dropped 0; count of bases not matched to a gene: 3. For the CDR3, the DNA is TGTGCCAGCAGGCGGACAGGGTCGAACACCGGGGAGCTGTTTTTT. This encodes CASRRTGSNTGELFF.

This clonotype was observed a few times. The rearrangement uses TRBV5-1 and TRBJ2-7; 10 bases match TRBD2. With 2 bases clipped from V and 6 bases from J, the junction kept 8 bases outside the gene matches. The CDR3 has 15 amino acids. Looked up from germline, CDR1 is SGHRS and CDR2 is YFSETQ. This CDR3 reads CASSLSPSGSSEQYF. CDR3 in DNA: TGCGCCAGCAGCTTAAGTCCTAGCGGGAGTAGCGAGCAGTACTTC.

In its sample, this clonotype was seen many times. The genes are TRBV12-3 or TRBV12-4 and TRBJ2-7, with D perhaps TRBD2 (5 bases). The CDR3 consists of 14 residues. V was cut by 3 bases and J by 0 bases, with 9 bases left in between. The CDR3 sequence is CASSFRRSSYEQYF. The CDR3 DNA reads TGTGCCAGCAGTTTTCGGAGGAGCTCCTACGAGCAGTACTTC.

This clonotype came up a few times. CDR3 amino acids: CASSEYQETQYF. CDR3 sequence (DNA): TGTGCCAGCAGTGAATATCAGGAGACCCAGTACTTC. The V and J genes are TRBV25-1 and TRBJ2-5, with no clear D. There are 12 residues in the CDR3. Trimming pared 0 bases from V and 5 bases from J, leaving 4 bases between. Germline V lookup: CDR1 MGHDK, CDR2 SYGVNS.

Ten or more counts support this clonotype. The CDR3 DNA follows: TGTGCCAGCAGCTTAGCATTCAGAGACGAGCAGTACTTC. It translates to CASSLAFRDEQYF. The genes are TRBV7-9 and TRBJ2-7, with no clear D. Germline V gives CDR1 SEHNR, CDR2 FQNEAQ (reference sequence). CDR3 length: 13 residues. Trimming shortened V by 0 bases and J by 5 bases, and 8 bases separated the two germline ends.

This clonotype was found a few times. The chain employs TRBV7-9 and TRBJ1-1, with D maybe TRBD1 (5 bases). The V gene lost 2 bases and the J gene lost 4 bases, with 11 bases spanning the gap. Germline V gene sequence: CDR1 SEHNR, CDR2 FQNEAQ (reference sequence). This CDR3 is built from 14 residues. As DNA, the CDR3 is TGTGCCAGCAGCTTATTAGGGGCGAGCACTGAAGCTTTCTTT. Its translation: CASSLLGASTEAFF.

This clonotype was detected only a few times. V is TRBV4-1 and J is TRBJ1-1; D unclear. The V end was cut by 0 bases, the J end by 3 bases, with 14 bases between. The CDR3 is 16 amino acids. Germline CDR1 and CDR2: MGHRA and YSYEKL. The chain's CDR3 is CASSQDPGRADTEAFF. CDR3 coding DNA: TGCGCCAGCAGCCAAGATCCCGGCCGGGCGGACACTGAAGCTTTCTTT.

This clonotype has more than one count but fewer than ten. CDR3 sequence reads: CASSDLNPTDTQYF. The DNA for the CDR3 is TGTGCCAGCAGTGACTTGAACCCCACAGATACGCAGTATTTT. The chain links TRBV12-3 or TRBV12-4 to TRBJ2-3; D gene unclear. The CDR3 loop spans 14 amino acids. V gave up 5 bases and J gave up 2 bases, with 11 bases separating them.

CDR3 region: CASSLVVGGTGELFF. The CDR3, as DNA: TGTGCCAGCAGCTTAGTGGTTGGGGGGACCGGGGAGCTGTTTTTT. The chain links TRBV11-2 to TRBJ2-2; a weak D match, TRBD2 (6 bases). The CDR3 extends over 15 amino acids. With 1 base removed from V and 5 bases from J, the gap between germline ends came to 11 bases. Germline V CDR1 and CDR2: SGHAT, FQNNGV.

This clonotype has a handful of counts. This chain links TRBV7-8 with TRBJ1-2; 10 nucleotides line up with TRBD1. This CDR3 spans 19 amino acids. Germline loops: CDR1 SGHVS, CDR2 FQNEAQ. Germline trimming cut 5 bases from V and 0 bases from J; bases unmatched to any gene: 15. The CDR3 here is CASSTWWGTGDPANYGYTF. The CDR3 DNA is TGTGCCAGCAGCACTTGGTGGGGGACAGGGGACCCAGCTAACTATGGCTACACCTTC.

The chain carries TRBV4-2 and TRBJ2-1; D remains ambiguous. V lost 0 bases, J lost 8 bases, and 11 bases lay in between. Germline CDR1 LGHNA, CDR2 YNFKEQ. CDR3 size: 14 residues. The CDR3 sequence: CASSQEDPGDEQFF. CDR3 bases: TGTGCCAGCAGCCAAGAAGACCCCGGCGATGAGCAGTTCTTC.

The sample holds many counts of this clonotype. The chain carries TRBV7-8 and TRBJ1-6, with 9 bases that match TRBD1. Trimming removed 5 bases from V and 8 bases from J; junction bases left unmatched: 4. The CDR3 length is 14 residues. Germline V lookup: CDR1 SGHVS, CDR2 FQNEAQ. CDR3 region: CASSPGQGYSPLHF. The CDR3 bases are TGTGCCAGCAGCCCGGGACAGGGTTATTCACCCCTCCACTTT.

This clonotype was seen repeatedly, ten times or more. The CDR3 here is CSAKIPGQPGELFF. In DNA, the CDR3 is TGCAGTGCTAAGATCCCGGGACAGCCCGGGGAGCTGTTTTTT. The genes are TRBV20-1 and TRBJ2-2; 7 bases agree with TRBD1. Germline lookup yields CDR1 DFQATT and CDR2 SNEGSKA (reference sequence). Germline trimming cut 4 bases from V and 6 bases from J; bases unmatched to any gene: 8. The CDR3 sequence is 14 residues long.

This clonotype was picked up one time. This sequence joins TRBV27 and TRBJ2-1, with unresolved D. This CDR3 contains 14 residues. Trimming took off 0 bases at V and 5 bases at J, with 8 bases between the two ends. CDR1 and CDR2 from the germline V gene are MNHEY and SMNVEV (reference sequence). The CDR3 DNA sequence: TGTGCCAGCAGTTTATCTTTCAGCAACAATGAGCAGTTCTTC. Translation: CASSLSFSNNEQFF.

This clonotype was seen only a few times. The chain links TRBV2 to TRBJ1-5, with D perhaps matching TRBD1 (6 bases). Germline-derived CDR1 and CDR2 are SNHLY and FYNNEI. Trimming took 3 bases from V and 3 from J, leaving 12 bases between them. The CDR3 has 15 amino acids. The CDR3 here is CASSDEQGNNQPQHF. The CDR3 DNA follows: TGTGCCAGCAGTGATGAGCAGGGGAACAATCAGCCCCAGCATTTT.

Only a few counts were recorded for this clonotype. Here the CDR3 reads CASSYLDTSSYEQYF. The CDR3 bases are TGTGCCAGCAGTTATCTGGACACCTCATCCTACGAGCAGTACTTC. This chain uses TRBV6-2 or TRBV6-3 with TRBJ2-7, with D maybe TRBD1 (5 bases). The CDR3 totals 15 residues. Germline CDR1 and CDR2: MNHEY and SVGEGT. The V end lost 3 bases, the J end lost 1 base, and 13 bases lay between the germline ends.

The J gene is TRBJ2-1, the V gene TRBV28; 8 bases line up with TRBD2. The CDR3 has 15 residues. Germline CDR1 and CDR2: MDHEN and SYDVKM. The J segment lost 8 bases and the V segment lost 5 bases, leaving 11 bases of the junction unmatched. The CDR3 sequence: CASSPSSGGWDEQFF. CDR3 sequence (DNA): TGTGCCAGCAGTCCCTCATCGGGGGGGTGGGATGAGCAGTTCTTC.

This clonotype has at least ten counts. The chain carries TRBV28 and TRBJ1-2; D is undetermined. Germline CDR1 reads MDHEN; CDR2 reads SYDVKM. CDR3 length: 11 amino acids. The V gene lost 10 bases and the J gene lost 5 bases, with 11 bases spanning the gap. CDR3 DNA: TGTGCCATTCGGACCCTTTATGGCTACACCTTC. This translates into CAIRTLYGYTF.